These 4 T cell receptor beta chains originate from one sample sequenced in a study of T cells in Graves' hyperthyroidism and ophthalmopathy. Template material for amplifying TCR beta CDR3 regions consisted of RNA transcripts. Carried out on the TCR CDR3, a first-round RT-PCR used the HTBI primer set. TCRdb processed the multiplex PCR reads anew with MiXCR; each CDR3 protein has one entry. The data hold approximately 350,000 distinct CDR3 sequences, with 15% observed a single time. The sample was blood. These receptors came from a woman aged 60-75 years with Graves' ophthalmopathy.

This clonotype occurred many times. This chain connects TRBV28 to TRBJ2-7, with 7 nucleotides matching TRBD2. J gave up 6 bases and V 8 bases, and 10 bases lay outside the gene matches. The CDR3 length is 13 residues. CDR1 and CDR2 from the germline V gene are MDHEN and SYDVKM. The CDR3 sequence: CASGEREVIEQYF. The CDR3 nucleotides are TGTGCCAGCGGCGAGCGGGAAGTGATCGAGCAGTACTTC.

This clonotype was recorded a few times. The CDR3 nucleotides read TGTGCCACCAGTGAGCCAGGGACAGTTTACAATGAGCAGTTCTTC. Translating it yields CATSEPGTVYNEQFF. The V and J genes are TRBV24-1 and TRBJ2-1, with TRBD1 matching over 7 bases. The length of the CDR3 is 15 residues. CDR1 KGHDR and CDR2 SFDVKD come from the germline V gene. With V trimmed by 4 bases and J by 4 bases, 6 bases remained unmatched.

This clonotype was found many times. The V gene is TRBV18, the J gene TRBJ1-1; the D is unclear. This CDR3 contains 13 residues. V was trimmed by 5 bases and J by 0 bases, leaving 7 bases between them. Germline-derived CDR1 and CDR2 are KGHSH and LQKENI. CDR3 coding DNA: TGTGCCAGCTCATTCACCTTGAACACTGAAGCTTTCTTT. This sequence encodes CASSFTLNTEAFF.

The chain uses TRBV7-3 and TRBJ2-2; D is undetermined. V lost 8 bases and J 4 bases, leaving 14 bases between the germline ends. Germline CDR1 and CDR2: SGHTA and FQGTGA. The CDR3 consists of 14 residues. The CDR3 here is CASGEQLGTGELFF. In DNA form, the CDR3 reads TGTGCCAGCGGCGAGCAACTGGGCACCGGGGAGCTGTTTTTT.